This T cell receptor beta chain was identified in a study of regulatory T cells in long-lasting Graves disease. iRepertoire HTBI primers and Arm-PCR of CDR3 regions built TCR beta libraries. TCRdb used MiXCR to reprocess the multiplex PCR reads, holding one entry per CDR3 protein. This sample yields roughly 510,000 distinct CDR3 sequences, of which about 16% are seen a single time; about 12% belongs to the top ten. Described time point: newly diagnosed GD, antithyroid drugs for less than 3 months. The authors made the TCR library using RNA they extracted from PBMCs. Points on this clonotype: A much larger clone lies a single base off, so this may be a read error.

This CDR3 contains 17 residues. CDR1 and CDR2 from the germline V gene are DFQATT and SNEGSKA (reference sequence). Trimming took off 2 bases at V and 7 bases at J, with 27 bases between the two ends. The same data also contributed to another study, on T cells in Graves' hyperthyroidism and ophthalmopathy.

The receptor's source is a young man with Graves disease. The sample in question was peripheral blood mononuclear cells (PBMCs), obtained at new diagnosis, from a patient treated with antithyroid drugs. The chain has TRBV20-1 and TRBJ2-7; D is unresolved. CDR3 DNA: TGCAGTGCTAGAAAATCATTCATCCCTGGGCAGTACAATGAGCAGTACTTC. Translating gives CSARKSFIPGQYNEQYF.